These T cell receptor beta chains were read from a single sample in a study of blood T cells in healthy people across ages. MiXCR, run by TCRdb on the 5' RACE reads, gives a single entry per CDR3 protein. The sample has over 1,500,000 distinct CDR3 sequences, about two fifths seen once; the top ten hold under 25%. The sample was blood. Source of these receptors: a human donor in good health. The CDR3 runs from the conserved cysteine through the conserved F or W. D genes are given only for firm matches. Clone size is stated in some rows and not others, as once, few, many or a class when expanded.

V	J	size	D	DNA	CDR3
TRBV27	TRBJ1-5	-	-	TGTGCCAGCAGTTTCACCTTCCCAAGAGGTCAGCCCCAGCATTTT	CASSFTFPRGQPQHF
TRBV7-2	TRBJ2-7	-	-	TGTGCCAGCAGCTTGGAGGTAGACTCCTACGAGCAGTACTTC	CASSLEVDSYEQYF
TRBV7-9	TRBJ2-5	few	-	TGTGCCAACGAACAGCAGGGTGAGACCCAGTACTTC	CANEQQGETQYF
TRBV29-1	TRBJ2-1	-	TRBD1	TGCAGCGTTGACGGGACAGGGGTCGGGAATGAGCAGTTCTTC	CSVDGTGVGNEQFF
TRBV20-1	TRBJ1-4	-	-	TGCAGTGCTTACATCGATAATGAAAAACTGTTTTTT	CSAYIDNEKLFF
TRBV27	TRBJ2-1	few	-	TGTGCCAGCAGTTTAGACGGGGTCTACAATGAGCAGTTCTTC	CASSLDGVYNEQFF
TRBV12-3/TRBV12-4	TRBJ1-5	-	-	TGTGCCAGCAGTCGGCAGGGGCCTACTGGGCCCCAGCATTTT	CASSRQGPTGPQHF
TRBV7-2	TRBJ2-1	few	-	TGTGCCAGCAGCTTAGTGGTACAGGGAAATGAGCAGTTCTTC	CASSLVVQGNEQFF
TRBV6-2/TRBV6-3	TRBJ1-5	few	TRBD1	TGTGCCAGCAGTTTCCGGGACAGGGATGGCGGGCCCCAGCATTTT	CASSFRDRDGGPQHF
TRBV7-3	TRBJ2-7	-	-	TGTGCCAGCAACCTTCGTGGAGGGGGCGTCAACGAGCAGTACTTC	CASNLRGGGVNEQYF
TRBV12-3/TRBV12-4	TRBJ2-1	-	TRBD2	TGTGCCAGCAAAGCGGGGGGTCACAATGAGCAGGTCTTC	CASKAGGHNEQVF
TRBV20-1	TRBJ1-5	-	-	TGCAGTGCTAGTCTTATGGCGGCAGTTAGCAATCAGCCCCAGCATTTT	CSASLMAAVSNQPQHF
TRBV2	TRBJ2-1	-	TRBD2	TGTGCCAGCAGTCAAGACGGACTAGCGGGGGGCATTCAGTTCTTC	CASSQDGLAGGIQFF
TRBV20-1	TRBJ1-1	-	TRBD1	TGCAGAGCTGACAGGGATCGGAACACTGAAGCTTTCTTT	CRADRDRNTEAFF
TRBV9	TRBJ1-1	-	-	TGTGCCAGCAGACCGAACGGGGGCACTGAAGCTTTCTTT	CASRPNGGTEAFF
TRBV20-1	TRBJ1-2	few	-	TGCAGTGCTAGGTTAGCCTATGGCTACACCTTC	CSARLAYGYTF
TRBV27	TRBJ2-7	-	-	TGTGCCAGCAGTTTGACCGCTGACAACGAGCAGTACTTC	CASSLTADNEQYF
TRBV12-3/TRBV12-4	TRBJ2-7	-	-	TGTGCCAGCAGTGTCCGAGGGGGGCAAACCAAGAGAGAGCAGTACTTC	CASSVRGGQTKREQYF
TRBV12-3/TRBV12-4	TRBJ1-2	few	-	TGTGCCAGCAGTTCGCAGATATTTCTCAGTAACTATGGCTACACCTTC	CASSSQIFLSNYGYTF
TRBV7-2	TRBJ2-5	-	TRBD2	TGTGCCAGCAGCCCACGACAGGGACTAGCTGGGGAGCAGTACTTC	CASSPRQGLAGEQYF
TRBV12-3/TRBV12-4	TRBJ2-7	many	TRBD2	TGTGCCAGCAGTTTAACGGGGGGGGCTGGAGAGCAGTACTTC	CASSLTGGAGEQYF